The 14 T cell receptor beta chains presented below share a single source sample, sequenced in a study of CD8+ T cells in alopecia areata. RNA extraction was followed by reverse transcription into cDNA, which acted as the sequencing template. Repertoires were generated with immunoSEQ multiplex PCR, while TCRdb's copy carries only in-frame clones and drops some. The sample records fewer than 250,000 clones, approximately 52% being singletons. The sample consisted of CD4+ T cells sorted from blood, taken at week 0. The receptors shown here come from a human donor with alopecia areata.

This clone was seen more than once but under ten times. The rearrangement uses TRBV5-1 and TRBJ1-3, with a tentative D call TRBD1 (6 bases). Trimming stripped 0 bases from V and 0 bases from J, with 10 bases between. The CDR3 runs to 16 residues. Germline loops: CDR1 SGHRS, CDR2 YFSETQ. The CDR3 DNA reads TGCGCCAGCAGCTTGGAGGAGACAGGCTCTGGAAACACCATATATTTT. Its protein is CASSLEETGSGNTIYF.

The chain combines TRBV29-1 with TRBJ2-7, with 12 bases matching TRBD2. Per germline, CDR1 SQVTM and CDR2 ANQGSEA. CDR3 length: 17 amino acids. With 1 base clipped from V and 4 bases from J, the junction kept 11 bases outside the gene matches. DNA of the CDR3: TGCAGCGTTGAAGGGGTGGCTAGCGGGAGGGCCGTGTACGAGCAGTACTTC. It specifies CSVEGVASGRAVYEQYF.

This chain joins TRBV5-6 and TRBJ1-1, with no clear D. V was cut by 2 bases and J by 0 bases, with 8 bases left in between. This CDR3 has 14 residues. CDR1 and CDR2 (germline): SGHDT, YYEEEE. The CDR3 region is CASSFAGLNTEAFF. Here the CDR3 DNA reads TGTGCCAGCAGCTTTGCAGGCTTGAACACTGAAGCTTTCTTT.

This chain joins TRBV6-5 and TRBJ2-3, with TRBD1 matching over 7 bases. The CDR3 covers 13 residues. J was trimmed by 3 bases and V by 4 bases; bases with no gene match: 1. Germline V CDR1 and CDR2: MNHEY, SVGAGI. The CDR3 loop reads CASSLQGTDTQYF. The CDR3 region has the DNA TGTGCCAGCAGTTTACAGGGGACAGATACGCAGTATTTT.

This clone was counted once. V gene TRBV4-1 combines with J gene TRBJ2-7; TRBD1 or TRBD2 may be the D gene (5 bases each). Trimming stripped 1 base from V and 7 bases from J, with 20 bases between. This CDR3 is built from 16 residues. Germline V gene data show CDR1 as MGHRA and CDR2 as YSYEKL. The CDR3 region has the DNA TGCGCCAGCAGCCAAGTTGACAGTACTCGGGGTCGGGAGCAGTACTTC. It codes for CASSQVDSTRGREQYF.

The genes are TRBV5-6 and TRBJ1-6; possible D gene TRBD1, 5 bases. Deletions cut 6 bases from V and 7 bases from J, with 8 bases between. The CDR3 extends over 12 amino acids. Germline values: CDR1 SGHDT, CDR2 YYEEEE. CDR3 DNA: TGTGCCAGCAACCGACAGAATTCACCCCTCCACTTT. It encodes CASNRQNSPLHF.

This clone was detected a few times. The chain couples TRBV14 to TRBJ2-2; TRBD2 agrees at 7 bases. V dropped 4 bases and J dropped 4; count of bases not matched to a gene: 3. This CDR3 has 14 residues. Germline lookup yields CDR1 SGHDN and CDR2 FVKESK. CDR3: CASSLTGGTGELFF. The CDR3 DNA sequence: TGTGCCAGCAGCCTGACGGGAGGCACCGGGGAGCTGTTTTTT.

This clone has just a few counts. The chain joins TRBV10-3 to TRBJ2-7; weak D call: TRBD2 (5 bases). Germline loops: CDR1 ENHRY, CDR2 SYGVKD. This CDR3 has 15 residues. The V and J ends lost 2 bases and 4 bases respectively, with 15 bases between them. CDR3 loop: CAISEGQRQLYEQYF. DNA of the CDR3: TGTGCCATCAGTGAGGGGCAGCGGCAGCTATACGAGCAGTACTTC.

As concerns this clone: Compared with germline, one end of the junction differs, possibly owing to a read error. The chain has TRBV4-2 and TRBJ2-3; 8 nucleotides line up with TRBD2. Germline loops: CDR1 LGHNA, CDR2 YNFKEQ. This CDR3 spans 12 amino acids. The chain's CDR3 is CASSLPRGGPSF. DNA for the CDR3: TGTGCCAGCAGCCTGCCACGGGGGGGTCCTTCTTTT.

In this sample, this clone turned up a few times. The V and J genes are TRBV7-2 and TRBJ2-5, with D uncertain. The CDR3 loop spans 14 amino acids. V lost 6 bases to trimming and J lost 5 bases, with 16 bases between them. Germline-derived CDR1 and CDR2 are SGHTA and FQGNSA. The CDR3 reads CASSHSRGRETQYF. CDR3 DNA sequence: TGTGCCAGCAGTCATTCCCGAGGTCGGGAGACCCAGTACTTC.

This clone was counted a few times. V and J are TRBV7-2 and TRBJ1-4; unclear D gene. The V and J ends lost 0 bases and 8 bases respectively, with 13 bases between them. Germline CDR1 reads SGHTA; CDR2 reads FQGNSA. CDR3 length: 15 amino acids. DNA of the CDR3: TGTGCCAGCAGCTTAGCAGGGCTGTCAAGCGAAAAACTGTTTTTT. Encoded protein: CASSLAGLSSEKLFF.

The chain carries TRBV29-1 and TRBJ2-2; D not resolved. The germline gives CDR1 SQVTM, CDR2 ANQGSEA. Trimming took off 7 bases at V and 1 base at J, with 10 bases between the two ends. The CDR3 sequence is 13 residues long. In nucleotides, the CDR3 is TGCAGCGCTCGCGTTGGGAACACCGGGGAGCTGTTTTTT. It codes for CSARVGNTGELFF.

This clone turned up a few times. This chain uses TRBV6-5 with TRBJ1-6, with a tentative D call TRBD1 (6 bases). Between the trimmed V and J ends, which lost 6 bases and 5 bases, there was a span of 14 bases. The CDR3 contains 15 residues. Germline CDR1 is MNHEY and CDR2 is SVGAGI. CDR3 in DNA: TGTGCCAGCAGCCCCCCCGGGGGGCATAATTCACCCCTCCACTTT. Translating it yields CASSPPGGHNSPLHF.

This clone was counted only a few times. This sequence joins TRBV7-9 and TRBJ2-7; D tentatively fits TRBD1 or TRBD2 (5 bases each). Germline V lookup: CDR1 SEHNR, CDR2 FQNEAQ (reference sequence). V gave up 1 base and J gave up 6 bases, with 16 bases separating them. This CDR3 has 15 amino acids. The CDR3 loop reads CASSLDGAALGEQYF. The CDR3 DNA follows: TGTGCCAGCAGCTTAGACGGGGCCGCCTTGGGCGAGCAGTACTTC.